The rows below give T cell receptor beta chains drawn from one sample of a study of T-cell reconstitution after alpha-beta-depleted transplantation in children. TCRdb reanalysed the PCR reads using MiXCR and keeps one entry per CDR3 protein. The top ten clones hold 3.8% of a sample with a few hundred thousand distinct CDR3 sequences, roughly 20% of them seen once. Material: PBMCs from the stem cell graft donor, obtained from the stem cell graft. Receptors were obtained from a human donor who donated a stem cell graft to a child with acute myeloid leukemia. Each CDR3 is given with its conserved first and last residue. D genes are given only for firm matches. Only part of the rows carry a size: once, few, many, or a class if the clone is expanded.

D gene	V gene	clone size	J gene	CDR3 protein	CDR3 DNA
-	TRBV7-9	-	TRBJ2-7	CASSPRRVQASYEQYF	TGTGCCAGCAGCCCCAGGAGAGTTCAGGCTTCCTACGAGCAGTACTTC
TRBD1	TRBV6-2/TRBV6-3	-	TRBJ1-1	CASTPRQGRGTEAFF	TGTGCCAGCACCCCGCGACAGGGCAGGGGCACTGAAGCTTTCTTT
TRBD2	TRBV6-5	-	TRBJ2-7	CASSYASSGSGVYEQYF	TGTGCCAGCAGTTACGCGTCTAGCGGGAGTGGAGTTTACGAGCAGTACTTC
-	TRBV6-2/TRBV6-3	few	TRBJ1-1	CASVPGKNTEAFF	TGTGCCAGCGTCCCAGGGAAGAACACTGAAGCTTTCTTT
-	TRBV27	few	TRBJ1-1	CASSSRGSGSHEAFF	TGTGCCAGCAGTTCCCGCGGTTCAGGGTCCCATGAAGCTTTCTTT
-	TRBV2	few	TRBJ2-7	CASAGFSPYEQYF	TGTGCCAGCGCGGGGTTTTCCCCCTACGAGCAGTACTTC
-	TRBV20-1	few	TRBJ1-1	CSAREGGLQAFF	TGCAGTGCTAGAGAGGGGGGACTGCAAGCTTTCTTT
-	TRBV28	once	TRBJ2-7	CASTQGNSYEQYF	TGTGCCAGCACCCAAGGGAATTCCTACGAGCAGTACTTC
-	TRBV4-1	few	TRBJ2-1	CASSQRSWRQTYNEQFF	TGCGCCAGCAGCCAAAGAAGCTGGCGACAGACTTACAATGAGCAGTTCTTC
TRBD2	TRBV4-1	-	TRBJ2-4	CASSQRGSGSEDIQYF	TGCGCCAGCAGCCAGAGGGGCAGCGGGAGTGAGGACATTCAGTACTTC
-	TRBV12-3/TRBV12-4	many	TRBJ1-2	CASSLDSGYTF	TGTGCCAGCAGCTTAGATAGCGGCTACACCTTC
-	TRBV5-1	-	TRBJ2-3	CASSLPRGTDTQYF	TGCGCCAGCAGCTTGCCGCGAGGGACAGATACGCAGTATTTT
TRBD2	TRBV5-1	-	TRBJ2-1	CASSLSGTRNEQFF	TGCGCCAGCAGCCTCTCCGGGACTAGAAATGAGCAGTTCTTC
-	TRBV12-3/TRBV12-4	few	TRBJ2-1	CASSFLRTDNEQFF	TGTGCCAGCAGTTTTCTTAGAACGGACAATGAGCAGTTCTTC
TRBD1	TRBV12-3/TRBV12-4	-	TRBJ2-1	CASSPETGNEQFF	TGTGCCAGCAGCCCAGAGACAGGGAATGAGCAGTTCTTC
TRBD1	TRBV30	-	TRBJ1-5	CAWSPGQGTQPQHF	TGTGCCTGGAGTCCGGGACAGGGTACTCAGCCCCAGCATTTT
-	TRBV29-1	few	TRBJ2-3	CSADKGQSTDTQYF	TGCAGCGCCGACAAGGGACAATCCACAGATACGCAGTATTTT
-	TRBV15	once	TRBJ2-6	CATSRDVGSGANVLTF	TGTGCCACCAGCAGAGATGTAGGGTCTGGGGCCAACGTCCTGACTTTC
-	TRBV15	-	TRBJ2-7	CATSRDSGYEQYF	TGTGCCACCAGCAGAGATAGTGGGTACGAGCAGTACTTC
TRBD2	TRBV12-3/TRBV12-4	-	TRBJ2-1	CASSFRGGSYNEQFF	TGTGCCAGCAGTTTCCGAGGCGGGAGCTACAATGAGCAGTTCTTC
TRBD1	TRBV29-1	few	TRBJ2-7	CSVAGQGLTRYEQYF	TGCAGCGTGGCGGGACAGGGTTTAACGCGCTACGAGCAGTACTTC
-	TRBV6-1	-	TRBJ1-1	CASTPSLEMNTEAFF	TGTGCCAGCACCCCCTCCCTGGAGATGAACACTGAAGCTTTCTTT
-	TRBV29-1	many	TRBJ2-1	CSVGEGGSSYNEQFF	TGCAGCGTTGGGGAAGGAGGGAGCTCCTACAATGAGCAGTTCTTC
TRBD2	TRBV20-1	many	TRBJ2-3	CSARAHSGGTDTQYF	TGCAGTGCTAGAGCCCATAGCGGGGGCACAGATACGCAGTATTTT
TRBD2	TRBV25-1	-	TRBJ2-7	CASSGGGVVSYEQYF	TGTGCCAGCAGTGGGGGGGGAGTCGTCTCCTACGAGCAGTACTTC
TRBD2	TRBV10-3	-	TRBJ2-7	CAISGTSGRVKQYF	TGTGCCATCAGTGGAACTAGCGGGAGGGTAAAGCAGTACTTC
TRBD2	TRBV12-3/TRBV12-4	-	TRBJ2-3	CANRRGTSGSLADTQYF	TGTGCCAACCGACGGGGGACTAGCGGGAGTCTGGCAGATACGCAGTATTTT
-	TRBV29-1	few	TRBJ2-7	CSVGWGAGTYEQYF	TGCAGCGTAGGGTGGGGGGCAGGAACCTACGAGCAGTACTTC
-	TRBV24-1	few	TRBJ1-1	CATSDLAGIVNTEAFF	TGTGCCACCAGTGATTTGGCAGGGATAGTGAACACTGAAGCTTTCTTT
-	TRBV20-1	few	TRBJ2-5	CSARVPTQETQYF	TGCAGTGCTAGAGTCCCTACTCAAGAGACCCAGTACTTC
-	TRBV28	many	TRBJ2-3	CASSGGGTDTQYF	TGTGCCAGCAGTGGAGGGGGAACAGATACGCAGTATTTT
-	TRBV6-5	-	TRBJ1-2	CASSYSGKPNYGYTF	TGTGCCAGCAGTTACTCGGGGAAACCTAACTATGGCTACACCTTC
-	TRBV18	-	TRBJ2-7	CASSPSGRSSSYEQYF	TGTGCCAGCTCACCCTCGGGCAGGTCCAGCTCCTACGAGCAGTACTTC
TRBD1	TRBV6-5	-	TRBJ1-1	CASSLPWDRGANTEAFF	TGTGCCAGCAGCTTACCGTGGGACAGGGGAGCGAACACTGAAGCTTTCTTT
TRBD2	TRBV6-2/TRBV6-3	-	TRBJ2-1	CATSWAGVDEQFF	TGTGCCACCAGTTGGGCGGGAGTGGATGAGCAGTTCTTC
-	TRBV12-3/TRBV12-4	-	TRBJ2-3	CASSLAPTGTQYF	TGTGCCAGCAGTTTAGCCCCGACTGGTACGCAGTATTTT
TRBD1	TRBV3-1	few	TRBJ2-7	CASSQEFPGTATYEQYF	TGTGCCAGCAGCCAAGAGTTTCCCGGGACAGCAACCTACGAGCAGTACTTC
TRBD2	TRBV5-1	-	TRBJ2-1	CASSLVVAGPYNEQFF	TGCGCCAGCAGCTTGGTTGTAGCGGGCCCTTACAATGAGCAGTTCTTC
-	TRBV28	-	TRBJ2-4	CASSLSPRAEVAKNIQYF	TGTGCCAGCAGTTTAAGCCCCCGGGCCGAAGTAGCCAAAAACATTCAGTACTTC
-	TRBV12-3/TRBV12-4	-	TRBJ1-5	CASSLNANQPQHF	TGTGCCAGCAGTTTAAATGCCAATCAGCCCCAGCATTTT
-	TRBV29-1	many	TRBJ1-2	CSVRLEGGSGYTF	TGCAGCGTTCGGCTGGAAGGTGGAAGTGGCTACACCTTC